This T cell receptor beta chain was identified during a study of cytomegalovirus exposure and HLA in healthy donors (dated by TCRdb to about 2017). Regarding the research as a whole: An earlier analysis of approximately 640 of the donors reported roughly 300 Gb of sequence data and 117 million unique TCR beta sequences from roughly 180 million T cells. Roughly 300 gigabases of sequencing data and 91 million or so unique TCR sequences made up an early release that covered fewer than 650 HLA-typed donors. The genetic ancestry cluster associated with self-reported Caucasian donors included 81% of the roughly 410 genotyped donors. The aim of the study was to test whether cataloging public T cell receptors could identify signatures of past pathogen exposure. Using immunosequencing, the study profiled T cell repertoires from 666 subjects and related those repertoires to cytomegalovirus serostatus. In addition to the first cohort of 666 subjects, a separate validation cohort of approximately 120 different subjects was used. The study combined high-throughput TCR immunosequencing, statistical association of individual TCRs with disease status, and machine learning to predict cytomegalovirus infection status. A later analysis re-examined previously published TCR beta repertoires from 610 or so donors and added high-resolution HLA genotyping to investigate patterns of TCR occurrence. The later analysis used no new phenotypic data to find candidate immune exposures, relying instead on TCR beta sequences and their occurrence across donors. In an earlier analysis of 587 of the donors, high-throughput TCR beta sequencing was used to judge whether each TCR beta V gene segment behaved as functional or pseudogenic. Donor age, sex, ethnicity and CMV serostatus were compiled together with the repertoire data. Genome-wide SNP genotypes for about three fifths of the roughly 670 donors were used in a later genetic analysis, which treated that subset as a discovery cohort. All discovery cohort repertoires had been generated on a single sequencing platform. Class I and class II HLA loci were covered by the typing at four-digit resolution. Typing coverage differed by locus: A, B, C, DRB1 and DQB1 were typed in roughly 620-640 donors, DQA1 in around 500, DPA1 in approximately 600, and DPB1 in just under 490. Roughly 5 DR-DQ haplotypes were handled as single units for association and clustering because linkage in the cohort was strong. On average, 235,054 unique TCR beta nucleotide sequences were sequenced per donor among several hundred genotyped donors of the cohort, with roughly 19% of those sequences being non-productive.

Receptor libraries were prepared by the immunoSEQ multiplex PCR assay. For the multiplex PCR, a mixture combining 60 forward primers for TCR Vbeta segments and 13 reverse primers for TCR Jbeta segments was used. The CDR3 region of rearranged TCR beta genes was amplified from genomic DNA with a multiplex PCR assay. The Illumina HiSeq System was used to sequence the amplified TCR beta libraries as 87-base-pair reads. In the source study's methods: A later analysis counted some 74 million unique TCR beta chains across the 500 to 850 repertoires, and 10 million to 12 million of these chains were shared by at least two donors. Raw reads were error-corrected and collapsed into unique sequences with a nearest-neighbor algorithm that merged closely related sequences to remove PCR and sequencing errors. To assign V, D and J gene segments, CDR3 sequences were aligned to IMGT reference sequences. For a sequence to be retained, at least a six-nucleotide match to both a V gene segment and a J gene segment was required. Rearrangements were called productive when the CDR3 lacked stop codons and stayed in frame with V and J; all others were non-productive. CDR3 was defined according to IMGT convention as the region running from the second conserved V-encoded cysteine to the conserved J-encoded phenylalanine. The earlier analysis of 500 to 650 of the donors excluded any sequence lacking an unambiguous match to a single V gene segment. An earlier analysis of 587 of the donors classified V segments as functional when productive rearrangements were above 56.7% and as segregating when the standard deviation between donors was above 5%. To diagnose cytomegalovirus status from the catalog of TCR beta chain sequences, a statistical classification framework was built. A later analysis assigned V and J genes by comparing TCR nucleotide sequences with IMGT/GENE-DB human TR gene sequences. A later analysis assigned CDR3 sequences and most-parsimonious VDJ recombination scenarios with the TCRdist pipeline. In a later analysis, every TCR beta chain was defined by the combination of its CDR3 amino acid sequence and its V-gene family, and reads without a unique V-gene family were dropped. To address suspected cross-contamination and a sequencing artifact, a later analysis removed a few hundred highly shared, low-generation-probability nucleotide sequences. In a later analysis, a clonal expansion index for each public chain was calculated from normalized within-repertoire ranks of inferred template counts. Generation probabilities in a later analysis came from a VDJ recombination model fitted to out-of-frame rearrangements, and those results were checked against IGoR. Hypergeometric tests were used in a later analysis to score TCR-TCR, TCR-HLA and TCR-CMV co-occurrence, with a repertoire-size bias correction applied to the TCR pairs. In a later analysis, false discovery rates were estimated by permuting HLA or CMV assignments 20 times. A later analysis grouped co-occurring TCRs with DBSCAN, adding TCRdist sequence similarity when clustering within HLA-allele-positive subsets. Co-occurrence clustering excluded repertoires with fewer than 30,000 or more than 120,000 public chains, plus five with anomalous nucleotide sharing. What TCRdb holds here is the immuneACCESS table cut down to in-frame rearrangements. Part of the clones is not present; checked against another copy, under half of the missing clones reflect an unresolved V gene, and the others are unexplained. From that table come the V and J calls and clone size; the DNA was used to work out D and trimming. This sample gives some 96,000 clones in total; 50% to 80% of them show up just once. Approximately 3% of the sample belongs to the ten largest clones.

The cohort consisted of approximately 670 healthy bone marrow donors. All cohort members were sampled while nominally healthy, although unrecorded immune exposures were likely present. The donor was CMV seronegative and belonged to the group of 380 or so seronegative cohort members. A peripheral blood sample was collected from each donor, and TCR beta sequencing was performed on peripheral blood mononuclear cells. Genomic DNA extraction from the blood cell samples was performed with the Qiagen DNeasy Blood Extraction Kit. A remark on this clone: The target of this receptor is not known. There are no base qualities to consult, and no much larger clone falls within one base.

Broad study findings and their caveats: A further reported finding was that TCR beta sequences accurately predicted the HLA-A and HLA-B alleles for most subjects in the first cohort. Broadly in line with IMGT annotations, most TCR beta V segments showed up in productive rearrangements about 87% or about 30% of the time in an earlier analysis of roughly 590 of the donors. Seventeen rarely observed V segments, including chromosome 9 orphons, were excluded from the earlier analysis of approximately 600 of the donors because counts were too low. In both the original and validation cohorts, the classifier was reported to diagnose cytomegalovirus status with high specificity and sensitivity. Correlated functional status among segregating V segments might reflect linkage disequilibrium, but an unknown experimental factor could not be ruled out. Only TCR beta chains were sequenced in this cohort, and the absence of alpha or paired-chain data limited detectable features. While some public TCRs were present in many individuals, most TCR sequences turned up only very rarely across donors. A group of highly shared sequence variants was considered likely to be a technical artifact of the sequencing pipeline. In a later analysis, HLA-associated TCR beta chains showed more clonal expansion and lower generation probabilities than non-associated chains that were equally common. Because some donors lacked HLA typing at each locus, the association tests relied only on the typed subset. Specific HLA alleles were associated with 15,000 to 20,000 TCR beta sequences at a false discovery rate of 0.05 in a later analysis. According to the authors, the approach could potentially be generalized to other disease states and immunological phenotypes. Several of the top co-occurrence clusters appeared to be linked to parvovirus B19, influenza, CMV and Epstein-Barr virus, according to a later analysis. According to a later analysis, most CMV-associated TCR beta chains appeared to be HLA-restricted, and the HLA associations seemed to be driven largely by CMV exposure. The study gave a list of under 200 TCR beta chains associated with cytomegalovirus. An association between a missense DCLRE1C variant and V-gene and J-gene trimming of TCR beta chains was found in a later genetic analysis and replicated in an independent cohort. Roughly uniform sequencing depth across donors was assumed in presence/absence analyses, although this assumption may not hold. According to a later genetic analysis, donors in an Asian-associated ancestry cluster had fewer N-insertions in productive TCRs than the roughly 670-donor mean. Assigning TCR associations to individual alleles was difficult when HLA alleles, especially DR and DQ, strongly co-occurred. A later analysis found that TCR association rates varied across HLA loci, with DRB1 alleles showing the most associated TCRs and HLA-C alleles the fewest. Immune exposure information for the cohort was limited to CMV serostatus. In vitro tests confirmed that a few of the cytomegalovirus-associated TCR beta chains recognize cytomegalovirus antigens.

The sequence derives from a man in his sixties in good health and CMV-seronegative. The material sequenced was PBMCs.

The bases read TGTGCCAGCAGTGGGCGAGGGTGTTGGAATCAGCCCCAGCATTTT. Its amino acids are CASSGRGCWNQPQHF. The rearrangement joined TRBV6-4 to TRBJ1-5, with the D gene not clear enough to name. Relative to germline, V is 4 bases shorter and J is 4 bases shorter, with 14 bases between their ends. From the cysteine through the phenylalanine, the CDR3 covers 15 amino acids. The retained sequence is limited to the CDR3, 45 bases, with the frame set at the first base. The germline V gene provides CDR1 MRHNA and CDR2 SNTAGT.